This T cell receptor (beta chain) derives from a study of monozygotic twins with inflammatory bowel disease. One entry per CDR3 protein, without DNA, is what TCRdb gives after re-calling the 5' RACE reads. The sample table includes roughly 150,000 distinct CDR3 sequences. Blood samples of approximately 2.3 ml were drawn from every donor. Whole blood without T cell sorting served as the source of isolated total RNA. About this clonotype: The antigen remains undetermined.

The CDR3 spans 14 residues. Germline V gene data show CDR1 as SGHRS and CDR2 as YFSETQ. General observations from the study: Repertoire likeness was no different across concordant and discordant twins, perhaps owing to restricted power. A reduction in TCRbeta diversity (inverse Simpson) was seen in IBD patients relative to healthy co-twins.

The sequenced material came from blood. This receptor was obtained from a human donor with ulcerative colitis or Crohn's disease, or a healthy co-twin of an affected twin (not recorded which). This chain uses TRBV5-1 with TRBJ2-1; TCRdb calls TRBD2, which cannot be checked without DNA. CDR3 residues: CASSLGRGNNEQFF.